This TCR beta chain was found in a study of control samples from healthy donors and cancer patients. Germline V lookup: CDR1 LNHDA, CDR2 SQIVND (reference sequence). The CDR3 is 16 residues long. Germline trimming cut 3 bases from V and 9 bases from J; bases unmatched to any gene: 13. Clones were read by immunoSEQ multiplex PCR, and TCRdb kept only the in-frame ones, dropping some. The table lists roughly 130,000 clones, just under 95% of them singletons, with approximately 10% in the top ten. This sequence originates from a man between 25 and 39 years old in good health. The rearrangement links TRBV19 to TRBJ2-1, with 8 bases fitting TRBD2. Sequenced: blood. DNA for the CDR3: TGTGCCAGTAGTATTTTGGGTGGTCTAGCGGGCGCTGAGCAGTTCTTC. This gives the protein CASSILGGLAGAEQFF.